This is a list of T cell receptor beta chains from one sample in a study of blood T cell repertoires in COVID-19. Some clones are missing from TCRdb's copy, which holds only in-frame ones; the method was immunoSEQ multiplex PCR. The table records about 15,000 clones, around 87% of them present only once. Sequences were obtained from peripheral blood. These receptors all come from a man in his sixties with acute or convalescent COVID-19. CDR3s include the opening cysteine and the closing phenylalanine or tryptophan. D genes are given only for firm matches. Size values are once, few and many counts, or a class for expanded clones, and some rows have none.

DNA: TGTGCCAGCAAAGGGGAGGATGAGACCCAGTACTTC; CDR3: CASKGEDETQYF; D: NA; V: TRBV2; size: NA; J: TRBJ2-5
DNA: TGTGCCAGCAGCCAAGTTGGCGGGACAGGGACCACAGATACGCAGTATTTT; CDR3: CASSQVGGTGTTDTQYF; D: TRBD1; V: TRBV3-1/TRBV3-2; size: NA; J: TRBJ2-3
DNA: TGTGCCAGCAGCCAAGGGCTAGCGAGCTCCTACGAGCAGTACTTC; CDR3: CASSQGLASSYEQYF; D: NA; V: TRBV3-1/TRBV3-2; size: NA; J: TRBJ2-7
DNA: TGTGCCAGCAGCCACGACGACAGGGGGCTGGATACGCAGTATTTT; CDR3: CASSHDDRGLDTQYF; D: TRBD1; V: TRBV3-1/TRBV3-2; size: NA; J: TRBJ2-3
DNA: TGTGCCAGCAGCTTAGGCTCGTCGTTCTCGGGACAGGGTATCGACGAGCAGTACTTC; CDR3: CASSLGSSFSGQGIDEQYF; D: TRBD1; V: TRBV13; size: NA; J: TRBJ2-7
DNA: TGTGCCAGCAGTTACTCGAACAGGGGTGCCTACAATGAGCAGTTCTTC; CDR3: CASSYSNRGAYNEQFF; D: TRBD1; V: TRBV6-5; size: NA; J: TRBJ2-1
DNA: TGTGCCAGCAGCGGATTATTTACAGGGGGAATAGTCACAGATACGCAGTATTTT; CDR3: CASSGLFTGGIVTDTQYF; D: TRBD1; V: TRBV9; size: NA; J: TRBJ2-3
DNA: TGTGCCAGCAGTTACCCCGAACGGGATACCTACGAGCAGTACTTC; CDR3: CASSYPERDTYEQYF; D: NA; V: TRBV6-2/TRBV6-3; size: NA; J: TRBJ2-7
DNA: TGCGCCAGCAGCTTGGGGGCAGCTAACACTGAAGCTTTCTTT; CDR3: CASSLGAANTEAFF; D: NA; V: TRBV5-1; size: few; J: TRBJ1-1
DNA: TGCAGTGCTAGTGGCGGGAGAGGCAACAATGAGCAGTTCTTC; CDR3: CSASGGRGNNEQFF; D: TRBD2; V: TRBV20-1; size: NA; J: TRBJ2-1